Below, one T cell receptor (beta chain) is given with its context. What it recognizes is unknown. The CDR3 loop spans 16 amino acids. Trimming took 5 bases from V and 0 from J, leaving 15 bases between them. Germline V gene sequence: CDR1 SEHNR, CDR2 FQNEAQ (reference sequence). With 60 Vbeta and 13 Jbeta primers, the PCR was carried out. TCRdb's table, derived via immunoSEQ multiplex PCR, lists solely in-frame clones and lacks some. The table has 150,000 to 250,000 clones, roughly four fifths seen once. The sample belongs to a study of cytomegalovirus exposure and HLA in healthy donors. Whole-study results and caveats: Associated with cytomegalovirus, according to the listing, were some 150 TCR beta chains. The dataset shows that most TCR sequences were rare, while some public TCRs occurred in many donors. Several of the most significant clusters were apparently associated with common viral pathogens in a later analysis. A further, later analysis showed that HLA-associated TCR beta chains (compared with equally common others) were more clonally expanded.

The chain carries TRBV7-9 and TRBJ2-3, with D possibly being TRBD1 (5 bases). The source of this sequence is a boy aged 2 to 10 in good health and CMV-seronegative. The sample consisted of PBMCs. The CDR3 sequence is CASSPRQGDSTDTQYF. The CDR3 DNA is TGTGCCAGCAGCCCCCGGCAAGGGGATAGCACAGATACGCAGTATTTT.